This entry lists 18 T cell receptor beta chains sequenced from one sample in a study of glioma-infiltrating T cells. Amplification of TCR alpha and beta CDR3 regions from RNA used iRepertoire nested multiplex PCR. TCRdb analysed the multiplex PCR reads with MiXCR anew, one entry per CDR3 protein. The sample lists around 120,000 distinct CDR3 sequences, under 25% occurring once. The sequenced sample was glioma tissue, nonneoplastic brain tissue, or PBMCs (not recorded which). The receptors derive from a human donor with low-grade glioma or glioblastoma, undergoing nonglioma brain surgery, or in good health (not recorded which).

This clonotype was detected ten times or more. The DNA for the CDR3 is TGTGCCAGCACCACCGATCCGGGGGCACTCACAGATACGCAGTATTTT. Translated: CASTTDPGALTDTQYF. The genes are TRBV6-1 and TRBJ2-3; D assignment may be TRBD1 or TRBD2 (6 bases each). Trimming removed 7 bases from V and 2 bases from J, with 19 bases in between. The CDR3 has 16 amino acids. Germline loops: CDR1 MNHNS, CDR2 SASEGT.

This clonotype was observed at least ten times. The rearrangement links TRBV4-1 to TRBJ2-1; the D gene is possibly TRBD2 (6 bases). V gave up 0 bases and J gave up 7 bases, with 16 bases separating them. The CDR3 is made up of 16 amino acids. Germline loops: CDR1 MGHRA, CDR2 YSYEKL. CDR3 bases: TGCGCCAGCAGCCAAGATAAGGGCAGGGCGGGAAATGAGCAGTTCTTC. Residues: CASSQDKGRAGNEQFF.

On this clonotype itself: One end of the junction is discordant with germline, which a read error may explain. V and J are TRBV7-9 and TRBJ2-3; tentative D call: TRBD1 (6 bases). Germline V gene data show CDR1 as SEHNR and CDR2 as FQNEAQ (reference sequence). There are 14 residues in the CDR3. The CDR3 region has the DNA TGTGCCAGCAGCTACGACAGGCTCAGGGATACGCAGTGTTTT. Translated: CASSYDRLRDTQCF.

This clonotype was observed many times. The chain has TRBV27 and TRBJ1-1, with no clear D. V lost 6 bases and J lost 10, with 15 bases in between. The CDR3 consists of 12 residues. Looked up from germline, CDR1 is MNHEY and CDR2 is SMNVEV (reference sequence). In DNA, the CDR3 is TGTGCCAGCAGCTCTCAACCGGGAGCAGCTTTCTTT. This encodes CASSSQPGAAFF.

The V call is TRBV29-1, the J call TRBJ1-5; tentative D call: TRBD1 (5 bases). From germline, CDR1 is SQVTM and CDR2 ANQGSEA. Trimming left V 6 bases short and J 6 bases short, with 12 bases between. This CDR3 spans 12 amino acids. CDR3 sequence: CSVPRVGQPQHF. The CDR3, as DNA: TGCAGCGTCCCCAGGGTTGGTCAGCCCCAGCATTTT.

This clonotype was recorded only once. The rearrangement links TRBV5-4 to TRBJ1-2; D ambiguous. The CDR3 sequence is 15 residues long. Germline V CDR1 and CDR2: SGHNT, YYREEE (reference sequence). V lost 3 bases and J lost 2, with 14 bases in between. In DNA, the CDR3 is TGTGCCAGCAGCTGGTGGGTTCGAAGGAACTATGGCTACACCTTC. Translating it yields CASSWWVRRNYGYTF.

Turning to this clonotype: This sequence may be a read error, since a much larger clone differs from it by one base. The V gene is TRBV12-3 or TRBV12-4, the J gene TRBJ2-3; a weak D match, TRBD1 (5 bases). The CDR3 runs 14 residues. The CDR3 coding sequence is TGTGTCAGCACCCTAGGACACGGGACAGATACGCAGTATTTT. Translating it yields CVSTLGHGTDTQYF.

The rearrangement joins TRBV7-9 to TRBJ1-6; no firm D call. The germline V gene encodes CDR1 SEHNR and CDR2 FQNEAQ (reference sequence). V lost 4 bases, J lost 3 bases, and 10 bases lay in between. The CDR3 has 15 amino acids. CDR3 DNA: TGTGCCAGCAGCTCGGCAGGTCGCTATAATTCACCCCTCCACTTT. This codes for CASSSAGRYNSPLHF.

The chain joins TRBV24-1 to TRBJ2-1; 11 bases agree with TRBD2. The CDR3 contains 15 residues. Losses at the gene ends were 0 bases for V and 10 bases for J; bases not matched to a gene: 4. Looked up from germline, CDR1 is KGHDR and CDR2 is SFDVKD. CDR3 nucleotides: TGTGCCACCAGTGATTTGTCTAGCGGGGGGTCAGAGCAGTTCTTC. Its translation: CATSDLSSGGSEQFF.

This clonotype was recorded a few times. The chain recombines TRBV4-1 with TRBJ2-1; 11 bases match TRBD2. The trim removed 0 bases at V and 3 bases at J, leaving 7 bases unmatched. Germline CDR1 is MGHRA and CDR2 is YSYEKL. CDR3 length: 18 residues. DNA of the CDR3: TGCGCCAGCAGCCAAGATCGCCTAGCGGGGGGTTACTACAATGAGCAGTTCTTC. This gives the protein CASSQDRLAGGYYNEQFF.

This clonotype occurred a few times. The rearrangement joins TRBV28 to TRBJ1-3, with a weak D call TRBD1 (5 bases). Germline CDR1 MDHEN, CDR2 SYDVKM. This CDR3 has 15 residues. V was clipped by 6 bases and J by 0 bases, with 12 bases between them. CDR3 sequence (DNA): TGTGCCAGCAGCATTGGGGGGATCTCTGGAAACACCATATATTTT. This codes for CASSIGGISGNTIYF.

The DNA of the CDR3 is TGTGCCAGCAGCTTAGCAATGAGATATCAGCCCCAGCATTTT. Encoded protein: CASSLAMRYQPQHF. The rearrangement uses TRBV7-9 and TRBJ1-5; D gene ambiguous. The V gene's germline CDR1 is SEHNR and CDR2 FQNEAQ (reference sequence). V was cut by 0 bases and J by 5 bases, with 8 bases left in between. There are 14 residues in the CDR3. Full variable domain (missing parts from reference TRBV7-9 and TRBJ1-5): DTGVSQNPRHKITKRGQNVTFRCDPISEHNRLYWYRQTLGQGPEFLTYFQNEAQLEKSRLLSDRFSAERPKGSFSTLEIQRTEQGDSAMYLCASSLAMRYQPQHFGDGTRLSIL.

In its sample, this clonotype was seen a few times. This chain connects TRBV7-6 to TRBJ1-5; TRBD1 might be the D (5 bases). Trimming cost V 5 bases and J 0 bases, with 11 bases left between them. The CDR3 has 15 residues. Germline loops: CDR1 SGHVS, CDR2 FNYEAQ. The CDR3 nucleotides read TGTGCCAGCAGCCCAGGGACGGATAGCAATCAGCCCCAGCATTTT. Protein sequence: CASSPGTDSNQPQHF. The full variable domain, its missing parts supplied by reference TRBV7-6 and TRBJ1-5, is GAGVSQSPRYKVTKRGQDVALRCDPISGHVSLYWYRQALGQGPEFLTYFNYEAQQDKSGLPNDRFSAERPEGSISTLTIQRTEQRDSAMYRCASSPGTDSNQPQHFGDGTRLSIL.

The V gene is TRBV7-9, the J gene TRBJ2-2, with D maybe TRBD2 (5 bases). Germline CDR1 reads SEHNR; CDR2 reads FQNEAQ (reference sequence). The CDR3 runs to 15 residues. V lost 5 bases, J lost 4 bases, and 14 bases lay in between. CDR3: CASSPAAQATGELFF. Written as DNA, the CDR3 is TGTGCCAGCAGCCCAGCGGCTCAGGCCACCGGGGAGCTGTTTTTT.

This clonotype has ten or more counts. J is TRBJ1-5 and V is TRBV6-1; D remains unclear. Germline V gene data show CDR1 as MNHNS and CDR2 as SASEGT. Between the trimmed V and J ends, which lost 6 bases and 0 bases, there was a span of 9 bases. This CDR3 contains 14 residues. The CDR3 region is CASRTEYSNQPQHF. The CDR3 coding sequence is TGTGCCAGCAGGACGGAATATAGCAATCAGCCCCAGCATTTT.

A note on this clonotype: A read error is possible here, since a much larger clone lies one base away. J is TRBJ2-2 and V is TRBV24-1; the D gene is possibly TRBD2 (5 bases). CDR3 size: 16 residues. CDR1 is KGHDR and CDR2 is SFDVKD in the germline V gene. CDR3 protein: CATSEQRPDNTGKLFF. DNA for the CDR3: TGTGCCACCAGTGAACAGCGGCCAGATAACACCGGGAAGCTGTTTTTT.

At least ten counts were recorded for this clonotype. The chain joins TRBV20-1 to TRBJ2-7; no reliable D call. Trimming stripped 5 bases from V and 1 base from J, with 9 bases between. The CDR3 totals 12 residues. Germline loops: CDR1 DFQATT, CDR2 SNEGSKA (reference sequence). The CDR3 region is CSAPGRSYEQYV. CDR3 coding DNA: TGCAGTGCTCCCGGACGGTCCTACGAGCAGTACGTC.

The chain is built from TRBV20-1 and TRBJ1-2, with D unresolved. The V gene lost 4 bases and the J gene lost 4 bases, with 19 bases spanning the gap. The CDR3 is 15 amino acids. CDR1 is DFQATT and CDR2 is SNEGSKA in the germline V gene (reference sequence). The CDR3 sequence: CSATAPQDSAYGYTF. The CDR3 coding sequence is TGCAGTGCTACCGCTCCCCAGGACTCTGCCTATGGCTACACCTTC.